The present entry profiles one TCR beta chain with its context. Its specificity is unknown. These data are taken from a study of graft-versus-host responses after intestinal transplantation. Points from the study as a whole: Peak GvH clone levels in circulation were associated with early post-transplant HvG declines.

This CDR3 comprises 14 residues. The germline V gene has CDR1 MNHNY and CDR2 SVGAGI (reference sequence). Trimming pared 2 bases from V and 1 base from J, leaving 6 bases between. Clones were sequenced by immunoSEQ multiplex PCR, and TCRdb holds only the in-frame ones, with some missing. The table lists fewer than 10,000 clones, approximately 80% of them singletons. Graft tissue processing released intraepithelial and lamina propria lymphocytes. This TCR derives from a human patient who received an intestinal transplant, so some T cells may come from the graft donor. Sequenced material: ileum tissue, taken less than 550 days after intestinal transplant. The chain links TRBV6-6 to TRBJ2-1; D is ambiguous. The CDR3 spells CASSYKESYNEQFF. The DNA of the CDR3 is TGTGCCAGCAGTTACAAGGAGTCCTACAATGAGCAGTTCTTC.